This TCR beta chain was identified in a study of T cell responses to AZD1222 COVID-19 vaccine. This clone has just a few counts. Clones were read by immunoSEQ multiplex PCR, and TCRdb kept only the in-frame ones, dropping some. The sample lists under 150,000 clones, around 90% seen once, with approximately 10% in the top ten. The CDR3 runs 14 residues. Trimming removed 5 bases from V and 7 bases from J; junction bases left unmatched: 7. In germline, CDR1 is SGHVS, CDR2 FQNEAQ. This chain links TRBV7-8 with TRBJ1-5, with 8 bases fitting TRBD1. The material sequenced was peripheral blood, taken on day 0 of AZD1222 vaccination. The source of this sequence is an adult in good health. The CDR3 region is CASSRGQGGQPQHF. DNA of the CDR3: TGTGCCAGCAGCCGAGGACAGGGAGGCCAGCCCCAGCATTTT.